The 5 T cell receptor beta chains listed next were all sequenced from one sample in a study of shared clonotypes between healthy human individuals. Profiled with immunoSEQ multiplex PCR; TCRdb holds only in-frame clones, not every one. The sample carries around 510,000 clones, 95% to 96% recorded once. Sequencing was performed on naive CD4+ T cells sorted from blood. Subset defined: CD45RA+ positively selected. These receptors originate from a woman in her twenties or thirties in good health.

The J gene is TRBJ1-1, the V gene TRBV4-2; D is unclear. Trimming pared 7 bases from V and 3 bases from J, leaving 12 bases between. CDR3 length: 13 amino acids. Germline V gene sequence: CDR1 LGHNA, CDR2 YNFKEQ. The CDR3 bases are TGTGCCAGCACCCCGCCGGAGGACACTGAAGCTTTCTTT. The encoded protein is CASTPPEDTEAFF.

In this sample, this clone turned up once. This sequence joins TRBV18 and TRBJ1-1, with unresolved D. Germline V gene lookup returns CDR1 KGHSH and CDR2 LQKENI. The V end lost 6 bases, the J end lost 6 bases, and 8 bases lay between the germline ends. The CDR3 loop spans 11 amino acids. The CDR3 sequence: CASSNSAEAFF. Here the CDR3 DNA reads TGTGCCAGCTCGAACAGTGCTGAAGCTTTCTTT. The complete variable domain, with remaining parts taken from reference TRBV18 and TRBJ1-1, reads NAGVMQNPRHLVRRRGQEARLRCSPMKGHSHVYWYRQLPEEGLKFMVYLQKENIIDESGMPKERFSAEFPKEGPSILRIQQVVRGDSAAYFCASSNSAEAFFGQGTRLTVV.

This clone was detected once. This chain connects TRBV27 to TRBJ2-7, with a weak D call TRBD1 (6 bases). Trimming took off 8 bases at V and 0 bases at J, with 17 bases between the two ends. This CDR3 has 15 amino acids. Looked up from germline, CDR1 is MNHEY and CDR2 is SMNVEV (reference sequence). CDR3 nucleotide sequence: TGTGCCAGCGGGTCCTATGGGGACAACTCCTACGAGCAGTACTTC. It specifies CASGSYGDNSYEQYF.

This chain links TRBV28 with TRBJ2-3; 7 positions agree with TRBD2. This CDR3 has 13 amino acids. With 7 bases clipped from V and 1 base from J, the junction kept 2 bases outside the gene matches. Germline CDR1 is MDHEN and CDR2 is SYDVKM. This CDR3 is CASTAGGTDTQYF. DNA for the CDR3: TGTGCCAGCACGGCGGGAGGCACAGATACGCAGTATTTT.

This chain links TRBV11-1 with TRBJ2-1, with a tentative D call TRBD1 (5 bases). This CDR3 contains 15 residues. Per the germline V gene, CDR1 is SGHAT and CDR2 is FQDESV (reference sequence). Trimming left V 1 base short and J 4 bases short, with 11 bases between. CDR3 in amino acids: CASSLERGRYNEQFF. The CDR3 nucleotides are TGTGCCAGCAGCTTAGAAAGGGGCCGGTACAATGAGCAGTTCTTC.